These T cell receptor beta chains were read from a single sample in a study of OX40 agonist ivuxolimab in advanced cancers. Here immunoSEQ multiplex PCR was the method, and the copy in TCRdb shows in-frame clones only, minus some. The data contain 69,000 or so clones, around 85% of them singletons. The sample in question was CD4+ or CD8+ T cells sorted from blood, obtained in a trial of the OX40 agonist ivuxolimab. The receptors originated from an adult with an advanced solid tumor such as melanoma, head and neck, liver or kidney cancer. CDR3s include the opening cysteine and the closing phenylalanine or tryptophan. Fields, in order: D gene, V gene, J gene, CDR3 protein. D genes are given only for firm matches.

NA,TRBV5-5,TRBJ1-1,CASSLLWQMNTEAFF
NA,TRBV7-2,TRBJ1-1,CASSLDRIRVNTEAFF
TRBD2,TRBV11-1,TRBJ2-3,CASSPGTSGGQTDTQYF
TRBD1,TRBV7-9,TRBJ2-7,CASSLGQGVEDEQYF
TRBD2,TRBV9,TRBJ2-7,CASSLSGAPLYEQYF
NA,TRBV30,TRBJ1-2,CAWSRGNYGYTF
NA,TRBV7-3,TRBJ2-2,CASSPGWGRGRNTGELFF
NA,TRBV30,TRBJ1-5,CAWGHNSNQPQHF
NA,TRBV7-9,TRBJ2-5,CASSPKYIGETQYF
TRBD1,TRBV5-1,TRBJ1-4,CASQRQQGTNEKLFF
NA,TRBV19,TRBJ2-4,CASSIGGLSIQYF
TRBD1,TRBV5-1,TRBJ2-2,CASSSTGGNTGELFF
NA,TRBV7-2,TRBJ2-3,CASSPTGDTQYF
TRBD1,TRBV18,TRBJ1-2,CASSGTGGDVGYTF
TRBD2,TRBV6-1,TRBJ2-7,CASRKAGGSEQYF
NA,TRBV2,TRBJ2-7,CASSASPYEQYF
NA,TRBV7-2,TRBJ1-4,CASSPDGVGKLFF
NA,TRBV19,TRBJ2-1,CASSILPKALGSYNEQFF
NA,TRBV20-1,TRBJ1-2,CSIGEDGYTF
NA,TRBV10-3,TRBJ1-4,CAISESAGRMIGTNEKLFF
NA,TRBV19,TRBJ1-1,CASGQIGTNTEAFF
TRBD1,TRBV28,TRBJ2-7,CASRTGPSYEQYF
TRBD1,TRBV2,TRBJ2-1,CASTRDREPNEQFF
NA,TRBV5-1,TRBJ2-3,CASSLETDTQYF
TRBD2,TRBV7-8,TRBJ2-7,CASSFLAGSYEQYF
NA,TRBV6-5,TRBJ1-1,CASSYSVLRPNTEAFF
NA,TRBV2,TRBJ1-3,CASSLDRMSSGNTIYF
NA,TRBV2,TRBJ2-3,CASSVSWDLTDTQYF
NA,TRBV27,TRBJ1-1,CASRLNRDTEAFF
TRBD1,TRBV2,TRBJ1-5,CASSGQDHQPQHF
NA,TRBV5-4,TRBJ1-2,CASSLPPGLGYTF
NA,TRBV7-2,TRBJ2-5,CASSLPPTRGTQYF
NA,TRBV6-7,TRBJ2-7,CASRPQVGEQYF